A selection of T cell receptor beta chains follows, all from one sample in a study of T cells in Graves' hyperthyroidism and ophthalmopathy. MiXCR, run by TCRdb on the multiplex PCR reads, gives a single entry per CDR3 protein. The sample includes fewer than 400,000 distinct CDR3 sequences, roughly 17% of them seen just once. The sample was blood. Receptors originate from a man under 40 with Graves' hyperthyroidism. Each CDR3 is given with its conserved first and last residue.

J	V	CDR3
TRBJ2-1	TRBV6-2/TRBV6-3	CASSYLINEQFF
TRBJ1-1	TRBV7-3	CASSAWGGVNTEAFF
TRBJ1-2	TRBV11-2	CASSPTGYGYTF
TRBJ2-7	TRBV5-1	CASSLVPGLTYEQYF
TRBJ1-1	TRBV19	CASSIADRGNTEAFF
TRBJ2-7	TRBV24-1	CATSGPGGEQYF
TRBJ1-2	TRBV10-3	CAIRAQLGYTF
TRBJ1-5	TRBV29-1	CSVAGNPNQPQHF
TRBJ1-6	TRBV9	CASNRDIGNSPLHF
TRBJ2-7	TRBV7-9	CASSLEGVAGVKGYEQYF
TRBJ2-5	TRBV19	CASSMGAGVTRETQYF
TRBJ2-3	TRBV5-1	CASSLGAGGETDTQYF
TRBJ2-2	TRBV27	CASRKRGRPGELFF
TRBJ2-7	TRBV30	CAWGRQGEQYF
TRBJ2-3	TRBV7-2	CASSLTSGEGDTQYF
TRBJ2-5	TRBV6-4	CANSKTVEGTSGSFVETQYF
TRBJ2-7	TRBV6-1	CASSAPYEQYF
TRBJ1-3	TRBV10-3	CAIKAEGYSGSTIYF
TRBJ1-3	TRBV7-2	CASSFQREGNTIYF
TRBJ2-2	TRBV7-9	CASSSSLINTGELFF
TRBJ1-1	TRBV7-3	CASSLGARESTEAFF
TRBJ2-1	TRBV19	CASSVLAGDYNEQFF
TRBJ2-3	TRBV20-1	CSAPGLADTQYF
TRBJ2-7	TRBV5-1	CASSPSGQAVRRGYEQYF
TRBJ1-2	TRBV28	CASTDQGDYGYTF
TRBJ2-2	TRBV9	CASSARTGNTGELFF
TRBJ2-1	TRBV3-1	CASSSRAGGLGEQFF
TRBJ2-5	TRBV20-1	CSALAGGIKETRYF
TRBJ2-7	TRBV9	CATYGGAFSYEQYF
TRBJ2-4	TRBV20-1	CSASSPPHGRNIQYF
TRBJ2-5	TRBV3-1	CASSQDRGLAGDEETQYF
TRBJ1-1	TRBV2	CASSRSQRTEAFF
TRBJ2-3	TRBV5-4	CASTPPGQLRGTQYF
TRBJ2-2	TRBV6-1	CASRKTSGRTVNTGELFF
TRBJ2-1	TRBV7-9	CASSLVPGTPNEQFF
TRBJ2-5	TRBV28	CASSGGTSETQYF
TRBJ2-5	TRBV5-1	CASSLPSYGTGAETQYF
TRBJ1-6	TRBV19	CASSAGGSPLHF
TRBJ2-5	TRBV30	CAWTKLETQYF
TRBJ2-5	TRBV6-1	CASNKDTNQETQYF
TRBJ1-1	TRBV28	CASTSGSGTEAFF
TRBJ2-7	TRBV19	CASTRGRETDEQYF